These T cell receptor beta chains were read from a single sample in a study of blood T cell repertoires in COVID-19. Only in-frame clones appear in the TCRdb table, and some are missing; sequencing was by immunoSEQ multiplex PCR. The sample has tens of thousands of clones, roughly 78% seen once. Input material: peripheral blood. The receptors were sampled from a man aged 50 to 60 with active or convalescent COVID-19. Both conserved end residues are part of each CDR3. Each record gives: V gene, clone size, J gene, D gene, CDR3 DNA, CDR3 protein. A D gene is named only where the DNA matches it firmly. Clone sizes are given selectively: once, few, many, or a class where the clone is expanded.

v_call: TRBV6-5; clone_size: NA; j_call: TRBJ1-2; d_call: TRBD1; cdr3_nt: TGTGCCAGCAGCGGGACAGGGGGTTTCGGCTACACCTTC; cdr3_aa: CASSGTGGFGYTF
v_call: TRBV6-2/TRBV6-3; clone_size: NA; j_call: TRBJ1-5; d_call: TRBD1; cdr3_nt: TGTGCCAGCAGCACCGGGACAGATAATCAGCCCCAGCATTTT; cdr3_aa: CASSTGTDNQPQHF
v_call: TRBV18; clone_size: NA; j_call: TRBJ2-3; d_call: NA; cdr3_nt: TGTGCCAGCTCACCACCAGGAGGGGGGGCGGCAGATACGCAGTATTTT; cdr3_aa: CASSPPGGGAADTQYF
v_call: TRBV28; clone_size: NA; j_call: TRBJ1-2; d_call: TRBD1; cdr3_nt: TGTGCCAGCACCGCGGGACAGGGGGATGGCTACACCTTC; cdr3_aa: CASTAGQGDGYTF
v_call: TRBV19; clone_size: NA; j_call: TRBJ1-5; d_call: NA; cdr3_nt: TGTGCCAGTAGTATTGGAGGCCATCAGCCCCAGCATTTT; cdr3_aa: CASSIGGHQPQHF
v_call: TRBV9; clone_size: NA; j_call: TRBJ2-2; d_call: TRBD2; cdr3_nt: TGTGCCAGCAGCGCTAGGACTAGCGGAGACACCGGGGAGCTGTTTTTT; cdr3_aa: CASSARTSGDTGELFF
v_call: TRBV7-9; clone_size: NA; j_call: TRBJ1-3; d_call: TRBD1; cdr3_nt: TGTGCCAGCAGCTTAGGACAGGGCAACACCATATATTTT; cdr3_aa: CASSLGQGNTIYF
v_call: TRBV6-5; clone_size: NA; j_call: TRBJ1-4; d_call: TRBD1; cdr3_nt: TGTGCCAGCCTCTTAGACAGGGAGAATGAAAAACTGTTTTTT; cdr3_aa: CASLLDRENEKLFF
v_call: TRBV19; clone_size: NA; j_call: TRBJ1-1; d_call: NA; cdr3_nt: TGTGCCAGTAATTCCGACAGGTACACTGAAGCTTTCTTT; cdr3_aa: CASNSDRYTEAFF
v_call: TRBV10-1; clone_size: NA; j_call: TRBJ1-4; d_call: NA; cdr3_nt: TGCGCCAGCAGTGCACCGGGAACGGGGGAAAAACTGTTTTTT; cdr3_aa: CASSAPGTGEKLFF
v_call: TRBV28; clone_size: NA; j_call: TRBJ1-1; d_call: TRBD1; cdr3_nt: TGTGCCAGCAGTTTAATGAGGACAGGGCTGAACACTGAAGCTTTCTTT; cdr3_aa: CASSLMRTGLNTEAFF
v_call: TRBV5-1; clone_size: NA; j_call: TRBJ2-1; d_call: NA; cdr3_nt: TGCGCCAGCAGCTTGGACGGGATCGGTGAGCAGTTCTTC; cdr3_aa: CASSLDGIGEQFF
v_call: TRBV7-6; clone_size: NA; j_call: TRBJ2-1; d_call: TRBD1; cdr3_nt: TGTGCCAGCAGCTTAACCGGACAGGGCGGCACCTACAATGAGCAGTTCTTC; cdr3_aa: CASSLTGQGGTYNEQFF
v_call: TRBV15; clone_size: NA; j_call: TRBJ2-1; d_call: TRBD1; cdr3_nt: TGTGCCACCAGCAGAGGAGCACAGGGGCCCTACAATGAGCAGTTCTTC; cdr3_aa: CATSRGAQGPYNEQFF
v_call: TRBV10-2; clone_size: once; j_call: TRBJ1-1; d_call: NA; cdr3_nt: TGCGCCAGCAGAACACAGGCGAACACTGAAGCTTTCTTT; cdr3_aa: CASRTQANTEAFF
v_call: TRBV14; clone_size: NA; j_call: TRBJ2-7; d_call: TRBD1; cdr3_nt: TGTGCCAGCAGCACTCCGGGACAGCTCTACGAGCAGTACTTC; cdr3_aa: CASSTPGQLYEQYF
v_call: TRBV6-5; clone_size: NA; j_call: TRBJ2-3; d_call: NA; cdr3_nt: TGTGCCAGCAGCGGCCAGTGGACAGCCACAGATACGCAGTATTTT; cdr3_aa: CASSGQWTATDTQYF
v_call: TRBV6-5; clone_size: NA; j_call: TRBJ1-1; d_call: NA; cdr3_nt: TGTGCCAGCAACCCGCCGGGGACAAGGGCTTTCTTT; cdr3_aa: CASNPPGTRAFF
v_call: TRBV3-1/TRBV3-2; clone_size: NA; j_call: TRBJ1-1; d_call: NA; cdr3_nt: TGTGCCAGCAGGCAGACAACACCCCTCAACACTGAAGCTTTCTTT; cdr3_aa: CASRQTTPLNTEAFF
v_call: TRBV14; clone_size: NA; j_call: TRBJ2-3; d_call: TRBD1; cdr3_nt: TGTGCCAGCAGCCCCGGGACAGGGGGCCCAGATACGCAGTATTTT; cdr3_aa: CASSPGTGGPDTQYF
v_call: TRBV29-1; clone_size: NA; j_call: TRBJ1-1; d_call: NA; cdr3_nt: TGCAGCGTAGCAGGGTACACTGAAGCTTTCTTT; cdr3_aa: CSVAGYTEAFF
v_call: TRBV11-3; clone_size: NA; j_call: TRBJ1-1; d_call: NA; cdr3_nt: TGTGCCAGCAGCTTAGCACAAAACACTGAAGCTTTCTTT; cdr3_aa: CASSLAQNTEAFF
v_call: TRBV12-3/TRBV12-4; clone_size: NA; j_call: TRBJ2-1; d_call: NA; cdr3_nt: TGTGCCAGCAGTCGGACACGCGAGCAGTTCTTC; cdr3_aa: CASSRTREQFF
v_call: TRBV7-7; clone_size: NA; j_call: TRBJ2-5; d_call: TRBD2; cdr3_nt: TGTGCCAGCAGCTTAAGCGGGGCGGGGTTCGAGACCCAGTACTTC; cdr3_aa: CASSLSGAGFETQYF
v_call: TRBV29-1; clone_size: NA; j_call: TRBJ2-3; d_call: NA; cdr3_nt: TGCAGCGTCCGGGGGAAGAACACAGATACGCAGTATTTT; cdr3_aa: CSVRGKNTDTQYF
v_call: TRBV4-1; clone_size: once; j_call: TRBJ1-5; d_call: NA; cdr3_nt: TGCGCCAGCAGCCAAGTGTGGGGCGGCTATAGCAATCAGCCCCAGCATTTT; cdr3_aa: CASSQVWGGYSNQPQHF
v_call: TRBV18; clone_size: once; j_call: TRBJ2-4; d_call: TRBD1; cdr3_nt: TGTGCCAGCTCTCCTTCAAGGGGGCCGGGGTTGGACATTCAGTACTTC; cdr3_aa: CASSPSRGPGLDIQYF
v_call: TRBV18; clone_size: few; j_call: TRBJ1-2; d_call: TRBD1; cdr3_nt: TGTGCCAGCTCACCGACAGGGGGCAACTATGGCTACACCTTC; cdr3_aa: CASSPTGGNYGYTF
v_call: TRBV5-1; clone_size: NA; j_call: TRBJ2-3; d_call: NA; cdr3_nt: TGCGCCAGCAGCCCGCGGGCATCCTCACCAGATACGCAGTATTTT; cdr3_aa: CASSPRASSPDTQYF
v_call: TRBV25-1; clone_size: NA; j_call: TRBJ1-2; d_call: NA; cdr3_nt: TGTGCCAGCAGTGAATATCGCACAGCTAACTATGGCTACACCTTC; cdr3_aa: CASSEYRTANYGYTF
v_call: TRBV25-1; clone_size: NA; j_call: TRBJ1-1; d_call: NA; cdr3_nt: TGTGCCAGCAGTGAAACTCGGTACGGAGTTCTCGAAGCTTTCTTT; cdr3_aa: CASSETRYGVLEAFF
v_call: TRBV19; clone_size: once; j_call: TRBJ2-7; d_call: TRBD2; cdr3_nt: TGTGCCAGTAGTAACCGAGAGGGACTAGCGGAGCAGTACTTC; cdr3_aa: CASSNREGLAEQYF
v_call: TRBV4-2; clone_size: NA; j_call: TRBJ2-1; d_call: NA; cdr3_nt: TGTGCCAGCAGCCAAGATTCGGGTAGCTCCTACAATGAGCAGTTCTTC; cdr3_aa: CASSQDSGSSYNEQFF
v_call: TRBV9; clone_size: NA; j_call: TRBJ2-3; d_call: NA; cdr3_nt: TGTGCCAGCAGCCTCTCGGTAGGGGGAGGCACAGATACGCAGTATTTT; cdr3_aa: CASSLSVGGGTDTQYF
v_call: TRBV20-1; clone_size: NA; j_call: TRBJ2-3; d_call: TRBD1; cdr3_nt: TGCAGTGCTAGTATCCGGGACAGGGGAACAGATACGCAGTATTTT; cdr3_aa: CSASIRDRGTDTQYF
v_call: TRBV7-9; clone_size: once; j_call: TRBJ2-5; d_call: NA; cdr3_nt: TGTGCCAGCAGCAAATACAGGGATGTGGAGACCCAGTACTTC; cdr3_aa: CASSKYRDVETQYF
v_call: TRBV6-6; clone_size: NA; j_call: TRBJ1-4; d_call: TRBD1; cdr3_nt: TGTGCCAGCAGTCCCCGACCTGACAGGGGCCACGAAAAACTGTTTTTT; cdr3_aa: CASSPRPDRGHEKLFF
v_call: TRBV7-9; clone_size: few; j_call: TRBJ1-1; d_call: NA; cdr3_nt: TGTGCCAGCAGCTTACAGGGGTGGGGGAAGAACACTGAAGCTTTCTTT; cdr3_aa: CASSLQGWGKNTEAFF
v_call: TRBV28; clone_size: NA; j_call: TRBJ2-7; d_call: TRBD1; cdr3_nt: TGTGCCAGCAGTTTTGGGTTCGGGACAGGGGGTAAGGGGCAGTACTTC; cdr3_aa: CASSFGFGTGGKGQYF
v_call: TRBV19; clone_size: NA; j_call: TRBJ1-2; d_call: NA; cdr3_nt: TGTGCCAGTAGTATAGACAGGGACTATGGCTACACCTTC; cdr3_aa: CASSIDRDYGYTF
v_call: TRBV15; clone_size: NA; j_call: TRBJ2-7; d_call: TRBD1; cdr3_nt: TGTGCCACCAGCTTGGGACAGCCTCCCTACGAGCAGTACTTC; cdr3_aa: CATSLGQPPYEQYF
v_call: TRBV14; clone_size: NA; j_call: TRBJ2-4; d_call: TRBD1; cdr3_nt: TGTGCCAGCAGCCCAAACAGGGGTTCCGGCATTCAGTACTTC; cdr3_aa: CASSPNRGSGIQYF
v_call: TRBV21-1; clone_size: NA; j_call: TRBJ2-1; d_call: NA; cdr3_nt: TGTGCCAGCGCTACTCCGACTAGCGGGGGGGCCAAGGAGCAGTTCTTC; cdr3_aa: CASATPTSGGAKEQFF
v_call: TRBV28; clone_size: NA; j_call: TRBJ2-1; d_call: TRBD2; cdr3_nt: TGTGCCAGCAGCTCCCCGGCTAGCGGGAGACAACCCAATGAGCAGTTCTTC; cdr3_aa: CASSSPASGRQPNEQFF
v_call: TRBV30; clone_size: NA; j_call: TRBJ1-2; d_call: NA; cdr3_nt: TGTGCCTGGACCCGGTCAAGTTATGGCTACACCTTC; cdr3_aa: CAWTRSSYGYTF
v_call: TRBV24-1; clone_size: NA; j_call: TRBJ2-1; d_call: TRBD2; cdr3_nt: TGTGCCACCAGTGATTTCACTAGCGGGGGGGCGATCGATGAGCAGTTCTTC; cdr3_aa: CATSDFTSGGAIDEQFF
v_call: TRBV27; clone_size: few; j_call: TRBJ1-2; d_call: NA; cdr3_nt: TGTGCCAGCGGAAAATGGACAGACTATGGCTACACCTTC; cdr3_aa: CASGKWTDYGYTF
v_call: TRBV5-1; clone_size: NA; j_call: TRBJ2-1; d_call: NA; cdr3_nt: TGCGCCAGCAGCTTGGGAGCGGTTAACAGCAATGAGCAGTTCTTC; cdr3_aa: CASSLGAVNSNEQFF
v_call: TRBV19; clone_size: NA; j_call: TRBJ1-4; d_call: NA; cdr3_nt: TGTGCCAGTAGTATGCAGGCTAATGAAAAACTGTTTTTT; cdr3_aa: CASSMQANEKLFF
v_call: TRBV5-4; clone_size: NA; j_call: TRBJ2-2; d_call: NA; cdr3_nt: TGTGCCAGCAGCCTATATAATTCGAACACCGGGGAGCTGTTTTTT; cdr3_aa: CASSLYNSNTGELFF
v_call: TRBV27; clone_size: NA; j_call: TRBJ1-2; d_call: NA; cdr3_nt: TGTGCCAGCAGTCCCCAGCTAGGCTATGGCTACACCTTC; cdr3_aa: CASSPQLGYGYTF
v_call: TRBV28; clone_size: NA; j_call: TRBJ1-3; d_call: NA; cdr3_nt: TGTGCCAGCAGTTTAGAGCCCTCTGGAAACACCATATATTTT; cdr3_aa: CASSLEPSGNTIYF
v_call: TRBV15; clone_size: NA; j_call: TRBJ2-5; d_call: NA; cdr3_nt: TGTGCCACCAACCAAGGGGGCCAAGAGACCCAGTACTTC; cdr3_aa: CATNQGGQETQYF